The T cell receptor (beta chain) described here comes from a study of cytomegalovirus exposure and HLA in healthy donors (dated 2017 in TCRdb). Some background on the complete study: According to an earlier analysis of a few hundred of the donors, about 179 million T cells yielded approximately 120 million unique TCR beta sequences and 276 Gb of sequence data. An early release covering roughly 600 HLA-typed donors comprised approximately 290 gigabases of sequencing data and around 85 million unique TCR sequences. Of the roughly 400 genotyped donors, approximately 83% fell in the genetic ancestry cluster associated with self-reported Caucasian donors. The study was designed to test whether signatures of past pathogen exposure could be identified by cataloging public T cell receptors. Using immunosequencing, the study profiled T cell repertoires from fewer than 850 subjects and related those repertoires to cytomegalovirus serostatus. Along with the roughly 710-subject first cohort, a separate validation cohort of over 90 different subjects was used. The study combined high-throughput TCR immunosequencing, statistical association of individual TCRs with disease status, and machine learning to predict cytomegalovirus infection status. In a later analysis, previously published TCR beta repertoires from hundreds of donors were re-analyzed and high-resolution HLA genotyping was added so that TCR occurrence patterns could be studied. Rather than drawing on any new phenotypic data, the later analysis identified candidate immune exposures from TCR beta sequences and the way those sequences occurred across donors. An earlier analysis of fewer than 700 of the donors applied high-throughput TCR beta sequencing to assess whether each TCR beta V gene segment acted as functional or pseudogenic. Donor age, sex, ethnicity and CMV serostatus were collected together with the repertoire data. In a later genetic analysis, genome-wide SNP genotypes for about three fifths of the roughly 670 donors were used, and that subset was treated as a discovery cohort. All discovery cohort repertoires had been generated using a single sequencing platform. Class I and class II HLA loci were covered by the typing at four-digit resolution. Typing coverage differed by locus: A, B, C, DRB1 and DQB1 were typed in about 620-630 donors, DQA1 in roughly 510, DPA1 in around 610, and DPB1 in roughly 470. Four or five DR-DQ haplotypes were treated as single units for association and clustering because of strong linkage in the cohort. Among 300 to 500 genotyped donors of the cohort, an average of approximately 200,000 unique TCR beta nucleotide sequences was sequenced per donor, of which 15% to 20% were non-productive. The full study reports these points: Because HLA typing was missing for some donors at each locus, association tests included only the typed subset. In a later genetic analysis, fewer N-insertions in productive TCRs were reported among donors in an Asian-associated ancestry cluster than the roughly 700-donor mean. Because counts were too low, seventeen rarely observed V segments, including chromosome 9 orphons, were excluded from the earlier analysis of 500 to 700 of the donors. Roughly uniform sequencing depth across donors was assumed in presence/absence analyses, although this assumption may not hold. In this cohort, only TCR beta chains were sequenced, and detectable features were limited by the absence of alpha or paired-chain data. An association between a missense DCLRE1C variant and V-gene and J-gene trimming of TCR beta chains was found in a later genetic analysis and replicated in an independent cohort. The 87-base-pair reads could not distinguish some IMGT-functional V segments, including TRBV6-2 and TRBV6-3, so those segments were excluded. A group of highly shared sequence variants was considered likely to be a technical artifact of the sequencing pipeline. The study listed over 150 TCR beta chains as associated with cytomegalovirus. A few of the identified cytomegalovirus-associated TCR beta chains were confirmed in vitro to be specific for cytomegalovirus antigens. CMV serostatus was the only immune exposure information available for the cohort. An earlier analysis of some 560 of the donors showed that most TCR beta V segments appeared in productive rearrangements either about 87% or about 30% of the time, which broadly matched IMGT annotations. Strong co-occurrence of HLA alleles, especially DR and DQ, made assigning TCR associations to individual alleles difficult. In a later analysis, several top co-occurrence clusters were reported to appear linked to parvovirus B19, influenza, CMV and Epstein-Barr virus. In a later analysis, HLA-associated TCR beta chains were found to be more clonally expanded and to have lower generation probabilities than equally common non-associated chains. The classifier was reported to diagnose cytomegalovirus status with high specificity and sensitivity in both the original cohort and the validation cohort. A later analysis associated 16,951 TCR beta sequences with specific HLA alleles at a false discovery rate of 0.05. A further reported finding was that TCR beta sequences accurately predicted the HLA-A and HLA-B alleles for most subjects in the first cohort. According to a later analysis, most CMV-associated TCR beta chains appeared to be HLA-restricted, and the HLA associations seemed to be driven largely by CMV exposure. Linkage disequilibrium might explain the correlated functional status among segregating V segments, but an unknown experimental factor could not be ruled out. According to the authors, the approach could potentially be generalized to other disease states and immunological phenotypes. According to a later analysis, TCR association rates differed among HLA loci, with DRB1 alleles showing the most associated TCRs and HLA-C alleles showing the fewest. Across donors, most TCR sequences were observed very rarely, whereas some public TCRs were present in many individuals.

The cohort consisted of 600 or so healthy bone marrow donors. At the time of sampling, every cohort member was nominally healthy, though immune exposures that went unrecorded were likely present. The donor tested CMV seronegative and was one of the 352 seronegative cohort members. Every donor gave a peripheral blood sample, and the peripheral blood mononuclear cells from that sample were used for TCR beta sequencing. The Qiagen DNeasy Blood Extraction Kit was used to extract genomic DNA from the blood cell samples. Points on this clone: It lacks a known antigen. No qualities accompany the bases; no much larger clone lies one base away.

Libraries came from the immunoSEQ multiplex PCR assay. The multiplex PCR relied on a mix of 60 forward primers for TCR Vbeta segments and 13 reverse primers for TCR Jbeta segments. Amplification of the CDR3 region of rearranged TCR beta genes was performed with a multiplex PCR assay on genomic DNA. The amplified TCR beta libraries were sequenced on the Illumina HiSeq System as 87-base-pair reads. The authors' pipeline ran thus. In a later analysis, about 80 million unique TCR beta chains were counted across the 500 to 850 repertoires, and about 10 million of these chains were shared by at least two donors. To remove PCR and sequencing errors, raw reads were error-corrected and collapsed into unique sequences using a nearest-neighbor algorithm that merged closely related sequences. V, D and J gene segments were assigned by aligning CDR3 sequences to IMGT reference sequences. Each retained sequence needed at least a six-nucleotide match to both a V gene segment and a J gene segment. Rearrangements were classified as productive when the CDR3 lacked stop codons and remained in frame with V and J, and all other rearrangements were classified as non-productive. CDR3 was defined according to IMGT convention as the region running from the second conserved V-encoded cysteine to the conserved J-encoded phenylalanine. Sequences without an unambiguous match to a single V gene segment were excluded from the earlier analysis of several hundred of the donors. In an earlier analysis of several hundred of the donors, V segments were called functional above 56.7% productive rearrangements and were called segregating when the between-donor standard deviation exceeded 5%. A statistical classification framework was built to diagnose cytomegalovirus status from the catalog of TCR beta chain sequences. A later analysis assigned V and J genes by comparing TCR nucleotide sequences with IMGT/GENE-DB human TR gene sequences. The TCRdist pipeline was used in a later analysis to assign CDR3 sequences and most-parsimonious VDJ recombination scenarios. A later analysis defined each TCR beta chain by its CDR3 amino acid sequence plus V-gene family, and excluded reads lacking a unique V-gene family. To address suspected cross-contamination and a sequencing artifact, a later analysis removed around 600 highly shared, low-generation-probability nucleotide sequences. In a later analysis, a clonal expansion index for each public chain was calculated from normalized within-repertoire ranks of inferred template counts. In a later analysis, generation probabilities were computed with a VDJ recombination model fitted to out-of-frame rearrangements, and the resulting probabilities were checked against IGoR. In a later analysis, hypergeometric tests were used to score TCR-TCR, TCR-HLA and TCR-CMV co-occurrence, with a repertoire-size bias correction applied to TCR pairs. To estimate false discovery rates, a later analysis permuted the HLA or CMV assignments 20 times. A later analysis grouped co-occurring TCRs with DBSCAN, adding TCRdist sequence similarity when clustering within HLA-allele-positive subsets. Repertoires with fewer than 30,000 or more than 120,000 public chains, plus five repertoires with anomalous nucleotide sharing, were excluded from co-occurrence clustering. The source is immuneACCESS, and TCRdb retained only in-frame sequences with V and J called. Part of the clones is not carried over; for the studies checked, unresolved V genes explain less than half of this, and the remainder is unexplained. V and J calls and clone size are given by that table; D and trimming were obtained from the DNA. This sample lists about 170,000 clones; around 80% were detected once. The ten largest clones add up to less than 2.5% of the sample.

Inclusive of the bounding cysteine and phenylalanine, the CDR3 is 12 residues long. The entry retains the CDR3 DNA only, 36 bases that are in frame from base 1. The trim is 4 bases for V and 12 bases for J, with a gap of 13 bases between the germline ends. The germline V gene sets CDR1 to MDHEN and CDR2 to SYDVKM. This receptor chain uses TRBV28 and TRBJ2-1; a tentative D match to TRBD1 spans 5 bases. The specimen was PBMCs. This TCR derives from a male donor in good health and CMV-seronegative. The nucleotides read TGTGCCAGCAGTTCAGCAGGGTTAGGGCAGTTCTTC. Translated, this gives CASSSAGLGQFF.